This T cell receptor beta chain was sequenced during a study of cytomegalovirus exposure and HLA in healthy donors (dated by TCRdb to between 2016 and 2019). Describing the broader study: An earlier analysis of about 530 of the donors reported roughly 300 Gb of sequence data and 95 million to 120 million unique TCR beta sequences obtained from around 170 million T cells. All discovery cohort repertoires had been generated using a single sequencing platform. To predict cytomegalovirus infection status, the study brought together high-throughput TCR immunosequencing, statistical association of individual TCRs with disease status, and machine learning. Using immunosequencing, the study profiled T cell repertoires from around 680 subjects and related those repertoires to cytomegalovirus serostatus. An earlier analysis of 587 of the donors applied high-throughput TCR beta sequencing to assess whether each TCR beta V gene segment acted as functional or pseudogenic. Donor age, sex, ethnicity and CMV serostatus were compiled alongside the repertoire data. Of the approximately 400 genotyped donors, around 81% fell in the genetic ancestry cluster associated with self-reported Caucasian donors. Typing coverage differed by locus: A, B, C, DRB1 and DQB1 were typed in roughly 620-630 donors, DQA1 in 522, DPA1 in some 610, and DPB1 in 450 to 480. Among almost 400 genotyped donors of the cohort, an average of around 240,000 unique TCR beta nucleotide sequences were sequenced per donor, approximately 20% of them non-productive. In a later analysis, previously published TCR beta repertoires from some 640 donors were re-analyzed and high-resolution HLA genotyping was added so that TCR occurrence patterns could be studied. An early release that covered more than 550 HLA-typed donors contained around 330 gigabases of sequencing data and roughly 84 million unique TCR sequences. Along with the roughly 610-subject first cohort, a separate validation cohort of over 90 different subjects was used. Four to six DR-DQ haplotypes were handled as single units for association and clustering, since linkage in the cohort was strong. The study aimed to test whether signatures of past pathogen exposure could be identified by cataloging public T cell receptors. HLA typing included class I and class II loci at four-digit resolution. A later genetic analysis used genome-wide SNP genotypes for about three fifths of the 666 donors, treating that subset as a discovery cohort. In the later analysis, no new phenotypic data were used to find candidate immune exposures; instead, reliance was placed on TCR beta sequences and their occurrence across donors. Broader findings and caveats from the paper: A later analysis reported that several top co-occurrence clusters appeared linked to parvovirus B19, influenza, CMV and Epstein-Barr virus. In a later analysis, most CMV-associated TCR beta chains were found to appear HLA-restricted, with HLA associations seemingly driven largely by CMV exposure. A group of highly shared sequence variants was considered likely to be a technical artifact of the sequencing pipeline. Roughly uniform sequencing depth across donors was assumed in presence/absence analyses, although this assumption may not hold. Correlated functional status among segregating V segments might be attributable to linkage disequilibrium, but an unknown experimental factor could not be ruled out. In an earlier analysis of some 550 of the donors, most TCR beta V segments were observed in productive rearrangements about 90% or about 30% of the time, broadly matching IMGT annotations. The authors suggested that the approach could potentially be generalized to other disease states and immunological phenotypes. The cohort was sequenced for TCR beta chains only, and without alpha or paired-chain data the features that could be detected were limited. In vitro tests confirmed that a few of the cytomegalovirus-associated TCR beta chains recognize cytomegalovirus antigens. A later analysis found that HLA-associated TCR beta chains were more clonally expanded and had lower generation probabilities than equally common non-associated chains. A further reported finding was that TCR beta sequences accurately predicted the HLA-A and HLA-B alleles for most subjects in the first cohort. Because counts were too low, more than 15 rarely observed V segments, including chromosome 9 orphons, were excluded from the earlier analysis of several hundred of the donors. Most TCR sequences were seen in very few donors, while some public TCRs were found in many individuals. A later analysis found that TCR association rates varied across HLA loci, with DRB1 alleles showing the most associated TCRs and HLA-C alleles the fewest. Some IMGT-functional V segments, including TRBV6-2 and TRBV6-3, could not be told apart with the 87-base-pair reads, so those segments were excluded. A later genetic analysis associated a missense DCLRE1C variant with V-gene and J-gene trimming of TCR beta chains, and an independent cohort replicated the association. Because HLA typing was unavailable for some donors at each locus, only the typed subset was used in association tests. Immune exposure information for the cohort was limited to CMV serostatus. Strong co-occurrence of HLA alleles, especially DR and DQ, made assigning TCR associations to individual alleles difficult. In the study, some 160 TCR beta chains were listed as associated with cytomegalovirus. The classifier was reported to diagnose cytomegalovirus status with high specificity and sensitivity in both the original cohort and the validation cohort. According to a later genetic analysis, donors in an Asian-associated ancestry cluster had fewer N-insertions in productive TCRs than the roughly 670-donor mean. At a false discovery rate of 0.05, a later analysis linked 16,000 or so TCR beta sequences to specific HLA alleles.

The CDR3 covers 13 residues, taking in both the cysteine and the phenylalanine. Kept here is only the CDR3 DNA, which spans 39 bases and is read in frame from base 1. CDR1 and CDR2 are drawn from the germline V gene: SQVTM, ANQGSEA. The germline V end is reduced by 3 bases and the J end by 10 bases; junction bases left unmatched: 7. This clone showed up just once. Its antigen remains unidentified. There are no base qualities to consult, and no much larger clone falls within one base. The cohort comprised some 700 healthy bone marrow donors. All cohort members were sampled while nominally healthy, although unrecorded immune exposures were likely present. The donor tested CMV seropositive and was one of the 289 seropositive cohort members. A peripheral blood sample was provided by each donor, and peripheral blood mononuclear cells were used for TCR beta sequencing. The Qiagen DNeasy Blood Extraction Kit was used to extract genomic DNA from the blood cell samples.

Library preparation was by the immunoSEQ multiplex PCR assay. For the multiplex PCR, a mixture combining 60 forward primers for TCR Vbeta segments and 13 reverse primers for TCR Jbeta segments was used. The CDR3 region of rearranged TCR beta genes was amplified from genomic DNA with a multiplex PCR assay. Amplified TCR beta libraries were sequenced as 87-base-pair reads on the Illumina HiSeq System. The original pipeline was this. In a later analysis, roughly 80 million unique TCR beta chains were counted across the approximately 640 repertoires, and around 11 million of these chains were shared by at least two donors. To remove PCR and sequencing errors, raw reads were error-corrected and collapsed into unique sequences using a nearest-neighbor algorithm that merged closely related sequences. Alignment of CDR3 sequences to IMGT reference sequences was used to assign V, D and J gene segments. For a sequence to be retained, at least a six-nucleotide match to both a V gene segment and a J gene segment was required. Rearrangements were called productive when the CDR3 lacked stop codons and stayed in frame with V and J; all others were non-productive. Following IMGT convention, CDR3 was defined as the stretch from the second conserved V-encoded cysteine up to the conserved J-encoded phenylalanine. The earlier analysis of 500 to 600 of the donors excluded sequences that lacked an unambiguous match to a single V gene segment. In an earlier analysis of around 590 of the donors, a V segment was called functional when productive rearrangements were above 56.7%, and segregating when the standard deviation between donors exceeded 5%. A statistical classification framework was developed to diagnose cytomegalovirus status using the catalog of TCR beta chain sequences. A later analysis assigned V and J genes by comparing TCR nucleotide sequences with IMGT/GENE-DB human TR gene sequences. Using the TCRdist pipeline, a later analysis assigned CDR3 sequences along with most-parsimonious VDJ recombination scenarios. In a later analysis, each TCR beta chain was defined by its CDR3 amino acid sequence together with its V-gene family, and reads without a unique V-gene family were excluded. In a later analysis, a few hundred highly shared, low-generation-probability nucleotide sequences were removed to address suspected cross-contamination and a sequencing artifact. In a later analysis, a clonal expansion index was calculated for each public chain from normalized within-repertoire ranks of inferred template counts. A later analysis computed generation probabilities with a VDJ recombination model fitted to out-of-frame rearrangements, and checked the results against IGoR. A later analysis scored TCR-TCR, TCR-HLA and TCR-CMV co-occurrence with hypergeometric tests, applying a repertoire-size bias correction to TCR pairs. In a later analysis, false discovery rates were estimated by permuting HLA or CMV assignments 20 times. A later analysis grouped co-occurring TCRs with DBSCAN, adding TCRdist sequence similarity when clustering within HLA-allele-positive subsets. Co-occurrence clustering excluded repertoires with fewer than 30,000 or more than 120,000 public chains, plus five with anomalous nucleotide sharing. Held by TCRdb, this immuneACCESS table contains in-frame sequences only and omits some clones. Under half of the omission traces to an unresolved V gene where checked; the cause of the rest is unknown. From that table come the V and J calls and clone size; the DNA was used to work out D and trimming. The sample records over 100,000 clones, roughly 80% of which are singletons. The ten biggest clones cover approximately 23% of the sample.

The source of this sequence is a man aged 30-40 years in good health and CMV-seropositive. The material sequenced was PBMCs. The rearrangement combines TRBV29-1 with TRBJ2-1, with 9 bases matching TRBD2. The nucleotides read TGCAGCGTTGACCGGCTAGCGGGGAACGAGCAGTTCTTC. It translates to CSVDRLAGNEQFF.